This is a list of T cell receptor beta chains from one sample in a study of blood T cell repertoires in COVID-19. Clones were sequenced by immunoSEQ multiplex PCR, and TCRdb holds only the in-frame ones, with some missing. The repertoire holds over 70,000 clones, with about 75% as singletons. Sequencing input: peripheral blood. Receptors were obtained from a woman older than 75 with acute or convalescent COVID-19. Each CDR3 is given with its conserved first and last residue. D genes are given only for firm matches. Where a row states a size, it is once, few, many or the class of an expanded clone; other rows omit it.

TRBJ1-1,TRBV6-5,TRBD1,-,CASITGGFRTEAFF,TGTGCCAGCATTACAGGGGGCTTTCGCACTGAAGCTTTCTTT
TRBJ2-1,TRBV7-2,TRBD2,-,CASSPHMGSGGHNEQFF,TGTGCCAGCAGCCCCCATATGGGTAGCGGGGGGCACAATGAGCAGTTCTTC
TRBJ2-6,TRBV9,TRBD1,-,CASSVGQGLGNVLTF,TGTGCCAGCAGCGTCGGACAGGGGTTAGGCAACGTCCTGACTTTC
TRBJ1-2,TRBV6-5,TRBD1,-,CASSYTGDYGYTF,TGTGCCAGCAGTTACACAGGGGACTATGGCTACACCTTC
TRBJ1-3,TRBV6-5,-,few,CASTTVAGNTIYF,TGTGCCAGCACGACCGTAGCCGGAAACACCATATATTTT
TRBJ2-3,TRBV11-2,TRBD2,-,CASSLGASGTSTDTQYF,TGTGCCAGCAGCTTGGGGGCTAGCGGGACTAGCACAGATACGCAGTATTTT
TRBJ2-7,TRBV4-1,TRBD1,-,CASSQDHGTGSYEQYF,TGCGCCAGCAGCCAAGATCATGGGACAGGCTCCTACGAGCAGTACTTC
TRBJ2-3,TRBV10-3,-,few,CAISDFRDSTDTQYF,TGTGCCATCAGTGATTTCAGGGACTCCACAGATACGCAGTATTTT
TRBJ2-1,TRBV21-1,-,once,CASTPGLNEQFF,TGTGCCAGCACCCCGGGTCTGAATGAGCAGTTCTTC
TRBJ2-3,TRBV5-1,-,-,CASRLDGEDTQYF,TGCGCCAGCAGACTAGATGGCGAAGATACGCAGTATTTT
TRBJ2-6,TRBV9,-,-,CASSVGGGANVLTF,TGTGCCAGCAGCGTCGGTGGTGGGGCCAACGTCCTGACTTTC
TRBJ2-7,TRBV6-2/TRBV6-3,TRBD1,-,CASSKEQGSYEQYF,TGTGCCAGCAGTAAGGAACAGGGGTCCTACGAGCAGTACTTC
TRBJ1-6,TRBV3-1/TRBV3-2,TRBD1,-,CASQDRGNSPLHF,TGTGCCAGCCAGGACAGGGGTAATTCACCCCTCCACTTT
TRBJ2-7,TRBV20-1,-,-,CSASDGDEQYF,TGCAGTGCTAGTGACGGGGACGAGCAGTACTTC